One sample yielded the 20 T cell receptor beta chains listed below, sequenced in a study of T cells in Graves' hyperthyroidism and ophthalmopathy. Authors of the study amplified TCR beta CDR3 regions from RNA transcripts. The TCR CDR3 first-round RT-PCR relied on the HTBI primer set. One entry per CDR3 protein, called by TCRdb with MiXCR from the multiplex PCR reads. The sample records more than 350,000 distinct CDR3 sequences, more than 12% being singletons. The sequenced sample was blood. The receptors come from a woman in her thirties with Graves' hyperthyroidism.

This clonotype was counted many times. The chain uses TRBV7-9 and TRBJ2-1; 9 nucleotides match TRBD2. Per the germline V gene, CDR1 is SEHNR and CDR2 is FQNEAQ (reference sequence). This CDR3 is 19 amino acids long. Trimming at V came to 7 bases and at J to 1 base, leaving 17 bases not matched to a gene. CDR3 nucleotides: TGTGCCAGCAACCGAGATACTAGCGGGTTAAAGTTTTCCTACAATGAGCAGTTCTTC. Translation: CASNRDTSGLKFSYNEQFF.

In the case of this clonotype: This clone may be a read error of a much larger clone one base away. This sequence joins TRBV18 and TRBJ2-1, with TRBD2 matching over 13 bases. From germline, CDR1 is KGHSH and CDR2 LQKENI. V gave up 2 bases and J gave up 5 bases; unmatched junction bases: 9. The CDR3 consists of 18 residues. The CDR3 DNA reads TGTGCCAGCTCACCATCGCTACTAGCGGGAGGGTCAGACAATGAGCAGTTCTTC. Protein: CASSPSLLAGGSDNEQFF.

V usage is TRBV5-1 and J usage is TRBJ1-1, with D uncertain. The germline gives CDR1 SGHRS, CDR2 YFSETQ. V lost 1 base, J lost 3 bases, and 10 bases lay in between. The CDR3 contains 14 residues. Here the CDR3 reads CASSLSQPYTEAFF. CDR3 in DNA: TGCGCCAGCAGCTTGAGCCAGCCTTACACTGAAGCTTTCTTT.

This clonotype was picked up a small number of times. A much larger clone differs from this one at a single base, so this may be a read error. The chain links TRBV28 to TRBJ1-1; the D gene is possibly TRBD1 (5 bases). Germline V lookup: CDR1 MDHEN, CDR2 SYDVKM. Deletions cut 10 bases from V and 3 bases from J, with 15 bases between. This CDR3 is 13 amino acids long. CDR3 DNA: TGTGCCACTAGTGGGGGGTCCGACACTGAAGCTTTCTTT. Amino acids: CATSGGSDTEAFF.

This sequence joins TRBV5-1 and TRBJ1-2; perhaps TRBD1 as D (6 bases). This CDR3 region has 15 residues. Germline V lookup: CDR1 SGHRS, CDR2 YFSETQ. V lost 0 bases to trimming and J lost 4 bases, with 13 bases between them. The CDR3 region has the DNA TGCGCCAGCAGCTTGGAGGGGGGCATTGGCTATGGCTACACCTTC. This translates into CASSLEGGIGYGYTF.

Ten or more counts support this clonotype. V and J are TRBV14 and TRBJ2-1; D remains ambiguous. The CDR3 totals 14 residues. Germline lookup yields CDR1 SGHDN and CDR2 FVKESK. V gave up 5 bases and J gave up 1 base, with 9 bases separating them. Here the CDR3 DNA reads TGTGCCAGCAGCAGGGTGGCTTCCTACAATGAGCAGTTCTTC. This codes for CASSRVASYNEQFF.

This sequence joins TRBV5-1 and TRBJ2-2, with a tentative D call TRBD2 (5 bases). CDR1 SGHRS and CDR2 YFSETQ come from the germline V gene. CDR3 length: 16 amino acids. V shed 1 base and J shed 0 bases, with 10 bases lying between them. Written as DNA, the CDR3 is TGCGCCAGCAGCTTGTACGCCGGGACGAACACCGGGGAGCTGTTTTTT. This encodes CASSLYAGTNTGELFF.

This clonotype came up many times. This chain connects TRBV28 to TRBJ2-7, with D possibly TRBD1 on 5 matching bases. The CDR3 length is 11 residues. Germline-derived CDR1 and CDR2 are MDHEN and SYDVKM. V lost 7 bases, J lost 2 bases, and 6 bases lay in between. CDR3 in DNA: TGTGCCAGCACGGACACCTACGAGCAGTACTTC. Its protein is CASTDTYEQYF.

The rearrangement joins TRBV19 to TRBJ1-1, with 7 bases fitting TRBD1. From germline, CDR1 is LNHDA and CDR2 SQIVND (reference sequence). Trimming at V came to 7 bases and at J to 4 bases, leaving 3 bases not matched to a gene. This CDR3 spans 12 amino acids. The CDR3 loop reads CASMGQPTEAFF. CDR3 coding DNA: TGTGCCAGTATGGGACAGCCCACTGAAGCTTTCTTT.

This clonotype was counted between two and nine times. V is TRBV6-2 or TRBV6-3 and J is TRBJ2-7; D gene ambiguous. CDR1 is MNHEY, CDR2 SVGEGT, per germline. The CDR3 extends over 14 amino acids. V lost 5 bases to trimming and J lost 3 bases, with 14 bases between them. Written as DNA, the CDR3 is TGTGCCAGCAGTCGACGCCCTAAGGGCTACGAGCAGTACTTC. Translated, it gives CASSRRPKGYEQYF.

This clonotype was seen once. A much bigger clone sits one base away, suggesting this may be a read error. The chain has TRBV28 and TRBJ2-3; 10 nucleotides align to TRBD2. Germline CDR1 reads MDHEN; CDR2 reads SYDVKM. V lost 6 bases to trimming and J lost 1 base; unmatched junction nucleotides: 4. CDR3 length: 15 amino acids. CDR3 sequence (DNA): TGTGCCAGCAGACCCGGGACTAGCGGCACAGATACGCAGTATTTT. Its translation: CASRPGTSGTDTQYF.

This clonotype showed up many times. The rearrangement uses TRBV28 and TRBJ2-7, with D perhaps TRBD2 (6 bases). This CDR3 region has 13 residues. Germline-derived CDR1 and CDR2 are MDHEN and SYDVKM. The V end lost 7 bases, the J end lost 1 base, and 11 bases lay between the germline ends. CDR3 amino acids: CASTGRESYEQYF. The CDR3 region has the DNA TGTGCCAGCACCGGGCGGGAATCCTACGAGCAGTACTTC.

This clonotype was found many times. The chain links TRBV20-1 to TRBJ2-1; 10 nucleotides agree with TRBD2. CDR1 is DFQATT and CDR2 is SNEGSKA in the germline V gene (reference sequence). This CDR3 contains 15 residues. The V segment lost 6 bases and the J segment 3 bases; nucleotides outside the gene matches: 8. Here the CDR3 reads CSAPTLAGDYNEQFF. The CDR3 DNA follows: TGCAGTGCGCCGACTCTAGCGGGAGACTACAATGAGCAGTTCTTC.

This chain links TRBV20-1 with TRBJ1-6, with TRBD1 matching over 10 bases. V dropped 3 bases and J dropped 3; count of bases not matched to a gene: 8. CDR1 is DFQATT, CDR2 SNEGSKA, per germline (reference sequence). There are 17 residues in the CDR3. This chain's CDR3 is CSASPIRDRGYNSPLHF. The CDR3 DNA reads as TGCAGTGCTAGCCCCATCCGGGACAGGGGCTATAATTCACCCCTCCACTTT.

This clonotype appeared a few times. The chain employs TRBV19 and TRBJ2-7; D uncertain. V dropped 5 bases and J dropped 0 bases, with 14 bases sitting between them. This CDR3 comprises 15 residues. Germline lookup yields CDR1 LNHDA and CDR2 SQIVND (reference sequence). CDR3 amino acids: CASSVVGGFSYEQYF. The CDR3 DNA follows: TGTGCCAGTAGTGTCGTAGGTGGGTTCTCCTACGAGCAGTACTTC.

There are many counts of this clonotype. One end of the junction is discordant with germline, which a read error may explain. The rearrangement links TRBV27 to TRBJ2-7; D uncertain. The germline V gene has CDR1 MNHEY and CDR2 SMNVEV (reference sequence). This CDR3 spans 15 amino acids. DNA for the CDR3: TGTGCCAGCAGCCCAACTCTGTGGGTCTCCGACGAGCAGTACTTC. Translated: CASSPTLWVSDEQYF.

Worth noting for this clonotype: A read error may be the cause here, since a much bigger clone is one base away. This rearrangement joins TRBV7-9 to TRBJ2-1, with TRBD2 as a possible D gene (5 bases). Germline V gives CDR1 SEHNR, CDR2 FQNEAQ (reference sequence). The CDR3 runs 16 residues. CDR3 in DNA: TGTGCCAGCAGCCCCCTTGAGCGGAGCTCCTACAATGAGCAGTCCTTC. Amino acids: CASSPLERSSYNEQSF. The full variable domain, completed using reference TRBV7-9 and TRBJ2-1, is DTGVSQNPRHKITKRGQNVTFRCDPISEHNRLYWYRQTLGQGPEFLTYFQNEAQLEKSRLLSDRFSAERPKGSFSTLEIQRTEQGDSAMYLCASSPLERSSYNEQSFGPGTRLTVL.

This clonotype was counted many times. The chain combines TRBV10-3 with TRBJ1-2; 7 positions match TRBD1. The length of the CDR3 is 16 residues. J gave up 5 bases and V 3 bases, and 12 bases lay outside the gene matches. Germline-derived CDR1 and CDR2 are ENHRY and SYGVKD. The CDR3 reads CAISDTGTAMGYGYTF. CDR3 DNA sequence: TGTGCCATCAGTGACACCGGGACAGCAATGGGATATGGCTACACCTTC.

The J gene is TRBJ2-4, the V gene TRBV28; D not certain. With the DNA end fitting TRBJ2-1 better, the J assignment may be wrong. This CDR3 comprises 14 residues. Germline lookup yields CDR1 MDHEN and CDR2 SYDVKM. CDR3 DNA sequence: TGTGCCAGCAGTGATGTGGGGTTCAAAAACATTCAGTTCTTC. It encodes CASSDVGFKNIQFF.

At least ten counts were recorded for this clonotype. Here the CDR3 DNA reads TGTGCCAGCAGAGGAGGGACAGGGGTTTTTCAGCCCCAGCATTTT. It is translated as CASRGGTGVFQPQHF. The V gene is TRBV2, the J gene TRBJ1-5, with 10 nucleotides matching TRBD1. Losses at the gene ends were 6 bases for V and 6 bases for J; bases not matched to a gene: 8. CDR1 is SNHLY, CDR2 FYNNEI, per germline. The CDR3 consists of 15 residues.